This T cell receptor (beta chain) stems from a study of T cells in localized non-small cell lung cancer. About this clone itself: What it binds is not known.

Study-level points and caveats: Paired adjacent lung recovered a median about 60 of the top 100 tumor clones. Uninvolved adjacent lung showed higher T cell clonality than tumor. Longer survival (overall) was linked to higher T cell density in blood.

With V trimmed by 3 bases and J by 4 bases, 7 bases remained unmatched. CDR3 length: 15 residues. Germline CDR1 is SGHTA and CDR2 is FQGTGA. The protocol was immunoSEQ multiplex PCR, while the TCRdb copy is restricted to in-frame clones and leaves out a portion. This sample has more than 45,000 clones, with around 86% found just once. The chain couples TRBV7-3 to TRBJ2-5; 8 nucleotides align to TRBD2. The origin of this receptor is a male donor at least 60 years old with stage III squamous cell lung carcinoma. Here the sequenced sample was peripheral blood, taken before any cancer treatment. CDR3 DNA: TGTGCCAGCAGCTTCCAAGCGGGAGAGGGAGAGACCCAGTACTTC. It yields the protein CASSFQAGEGETQYF.